This passage covers 3 T cell receptor beta chains from one sample sequenced in a study of CD8 T cells in ankylosing spondylitis. For these TCRs, the target antigens are not known. Each CDR3 protein is one row after TCRdb ran MiXCR on the 5' RACE reads. The sample shows roughly 370,000 distinct CDR3 sequences, 20% to 25% of them seen only once. Study findings and constraints: The study identified a TCR beta motif of roughly eight highly homologous variants that appeared characteristic of ankylosing spondylitis blood.

The specimen was blood, either unsorted or a sorted T cell fraction (not recorded which). These receptors all come from a male donor with ankylosing spondylitis.

This clonotype was counted a few times. The chain joins TRBV28 to TRBJ2-3; 7 nucleotides agree with TRBD2. Per the germline V gene, CDR1 is MDHEN and CDR2 is SYDVKM. The CDR3 contains 15 residues. After removal of 3 bases from V and 2 bases from J, the junction contained 5 bases not matched to a gene. The chain's CDR3 is CASSLGGFLTDTQYF. The CDR3 DNA reads TGTGCCAGCAGTTTGGGAGGGTTTCTCACAGATACGCAGTATTTT.

There are a few counts of this clonotype. The rearrangement uses TRBV24-1 and TRBJ2-7; TRBD1 might be the D (5 bases). V was clipped by 5 bases and J by 3 bases, with 19 bases between them. This CDR3 region has 16 residues. Germline CDR1 and CDR2: KGHDR and SFDVKD. Written as DNA, the CDR3 is TGTGCCACCAGTGTCTTCAGGGTTATAGGAGTCTACGAGCAGTACTTC. Protein product: CATSVFRVIGVYEQYF.

This clonotype was observed a handful of times. The rearrangement uses TRBV5-1 and TRBJ2-1; TRBD2 might be the D (6 bases). Trimming pared 1 base from V and 8 bases from J, leaving 16 bases between. This CDR3 comprises 15 residues. Germline V CDR1 and CDR2: SGHRS, YFSETQ. The CDR3 reads CASSLLASESDEQFF. The CDR3 DNA sequence: TGCGCCAGCAGCTTGTTGGCTAGCGAAAGCGATGAGCAGTTCTTC.